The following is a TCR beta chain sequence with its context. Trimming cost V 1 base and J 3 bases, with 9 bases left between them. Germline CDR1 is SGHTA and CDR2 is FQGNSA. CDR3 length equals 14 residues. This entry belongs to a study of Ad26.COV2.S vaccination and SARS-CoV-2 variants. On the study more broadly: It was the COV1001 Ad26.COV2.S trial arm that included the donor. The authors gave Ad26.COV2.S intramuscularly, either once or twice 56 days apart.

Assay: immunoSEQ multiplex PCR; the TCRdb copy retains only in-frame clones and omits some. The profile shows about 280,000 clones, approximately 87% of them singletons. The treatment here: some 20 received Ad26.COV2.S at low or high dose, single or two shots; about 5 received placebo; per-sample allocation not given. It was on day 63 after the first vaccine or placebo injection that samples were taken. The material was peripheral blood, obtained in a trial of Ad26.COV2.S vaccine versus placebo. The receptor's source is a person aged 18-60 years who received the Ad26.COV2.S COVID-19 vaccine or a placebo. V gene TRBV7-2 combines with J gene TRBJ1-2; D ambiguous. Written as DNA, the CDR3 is TGTGCCAGCAGCTTAGATCGGGGTGACTATGGCTACACCTTC. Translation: CASSLDRGDYGYTF.